The 16 T cell receptor beta chains given below trace back to one sample, sequenced in a study of response to subunit inactivated influenza vaccine. TCRdb reanalysed the RT-PCR reads using MiXCR and keeps one entry per CDR3 protein. This table has about 520,000 distinct CDR3 sequences, approximately 24% appearing once. Sequences were derived from CD4+ T cells sorted from PBMCs, sampled about 5 days after vaccination. The receptors come from a man aged 45-60 years who received an inactivated influenza vaccine.

The rearrangement joins TRBV20-1 to TRBJ2-7; no firm D call. This CDR3 has 12 residues. Trimming pared 0 bases from V and 6 bases from J, leaving 9 bases between. Germline loops: CDR1 DFQATT, CDR2 SNEGSKA (reference sequence). The CDR3 nucleotides are TGCAGTGCTAGAGATCTCTCCCGCGAGCAGTACTTC. This encodes CSARDLSREQYF.

This clonotype was found many times. DNA for the CDR3: TGTGCCAGCAGCTTCCCGCAGGGGGATAGCGTCCTCTACGAGCAGTACTTC. Protein product: CASSFPQGDSVLYEQYF. V gene TRBV5-6 combines with J gene TRBJ2-7; TRBD1 agrees at 7 bases. The V and J ends lost 2 bases and 3 bases, in that order; junction bases with no gene match: 14. The CDR3 consists of 17 residues. Germline V gives CDR1 SGHDT, CDR2 YYEEEE.

The chain uses TRBV30 and TRBJ1-5; 8 bases are shared with TRBD1. This CDR3 contains 15 residues. CDR1 GTSNPN and CDR2 SVGIG come from the germline V gene (reference sequence). The V segment lost 5 bases and the J segment 3 bases; nucleotides outside the gene matches: 9. The CDR3 DNA reads as TGTGCCTGGGCACAGGGGGTCATGGACAATCAGCCCCAGCATTTT. Translating gives CAWAQGVMDNQPQHF.

This clonotype was counted between two and nine times. The chain joins TRBV6-2 or TRBV6-3 to TRBJ2-7, with TRBD1 as a possible D gene (5 bases). The CDR3 extends over 15 amino acids. Germline CDR1 reads MNHEY; CDR2 reads SVGEGT. The ends were cut back, 5 bases at V and 2 bases at J, with 16 bases in the middle. CDR3 in amino acids: CASSHQTVHTYEQYF. The CDR3 coding sequence is TGTGCCAGCAGTCACCAGACAGTCCATACCTACGAGCAGTACTTC.

This chain joins TRBV15 and TRBJ2-1; the D call may be TRBD1 or TRBD2 (5 bases each). CDR3 length equals 15 residues. Trimming shortened V by 4 bases and J by 8 bases, and 18 bases separated the two germline ends. Germline V CDR1 and CDR2: LNHNV, YYDKDF (reference sequence). CDR3 sequence: CATSTQLGAQDEQFF. The CDR3 DNA is TGTGCCACCAGCACGCAACTAGGGGCTCAAGATGAGCAGTTCTTC.

The rearrangement joins TRBV7-2 to TRBJ2-3; D is ambiguous. The length of the CDR3 is 16 residues. Between the trimmed V and J ends, which lost 1 base and 4 bases, there was a span of 15 bases. Germline V gives CDR1 SGHTA, CDR2 FQGNSA. The CDR3 spells CASSLGNLGSADTQYF. The CDR3 DNA reads TGTGCCAGCAGCTTAGGTAATCTGGGATCAGCAGATACGCAGTATTTT.

This clonotype showed up just a few times. The rearrangement uses TRBV7-9 and TRBJ1-4; no definite D call. Looked up from germline, CDR1 is SEHNR and CDR2 is FQNEAQ (reference sequence). This CDR3 is 12 amino acids long. V was clipped by 0 bases and J by 8 bases, with 4 bases between them. The CDR3 DNA sequence: TGTGCCAGCAGCTTAGCAGAAGAAAAACTGTTTTTT. As protein: CASSLAEEKLFF.

This clonotype occurred a few times. The chain carries TRBV3-1 and TRBJ1-1; no definite D call. Germline CDR1 and CDR2: LGHDT and YNNKEL (reference sequence). Trimming took 6 bases from V and 1 from J, leaving 12 bases between them. The CDR3 totals 14 residues. The CDR3 reads CASSLGGPNTEAFF. The CDR3 DNA follows: TGTGCCAGCAGTCTGGGAGGACCGAACACTGAAGCTTTCTTT.

The chain couples TRBV7-9 to TRBJ2-1; 9 bases line up with TRBD1. With V trimmed by 0 bases and J by 8 bases, 5 bases remained unmatched. The CDR3 is 15 amino acids. The germline gives CDR1 SEHNR, CDR2 FQNEAQ (reference sequence). The CDR3 loop reads CASSLAGTGLYEQFF. The CDR3 nucleotides are TGTGCCAGCAGCTTAGCCGGGACAGGGTTGTATGAGCAGTTCTTC.

The chain uses TRBV6-1 and TRBJ2-7; a weak D match, TRBD2 (6 bases). Trimming stripped 5 bases from V and 2 bases from J, with 13 bases between. Germline V gene lookup returns CDR1 MNHNS and CDR2 SASEGT. CDR3 length equals 14 residues. The CDR3 protein is CASSQVTGAYEQYF. The CDR3 DNA is TGTGCCAGCAGTCAGGTGACGGGGGCCTACGAGCAGTACTTC.

This chain joins TRBV7-2 and TRBJ2-1; 9 nucleotides align to TRBD1. Per the germline V gene, CDR1 is SGHTA and CDR2 is FQGNSA. This CDR3 region has 17 residues. The V gene end was trimmed by 7 bases and the J gene end by 3 bases; junction bases not matched to a gene: 13. The DNA of the CDR3 is TGTGCCAGCACACAGGGGGCTTCTAACGCTATCTACAATGAGCAGTTCTTC. Its protein is CASTQGASNAIYNEQFF.

This clonotype was recorded a few times. V and J are TRBV6-2 or TRBV6-3 and TRBJ2-1; the D call may be TRBD1 or TRBD2 (5 bases each). This CDR3 region has 11 residues. Deletions cut 4 bases from V and 14 bases from J, with 12 bases between. Looked up from germline, CDR1 is MNHEY and CDR2 is SVGEGT. DNA of the CDR3: TGTGCCAGCAGTTCTCCGGGACGGAAGTTCTTC. Protein product: CASSSPGRKFF.

The rearrangement uses TRBV20-1 and TRBJ2-5; the D call may be TRBD1 or TRBD2 (5 bases each). In germline, CDR1 is DFQATT, CDR2 SNEGSKA (reference sequence). With 6 bases removed from V and 5 bases from J, the gap between germline ends came to 16 bases. The length of the CDR3 is 13 residues. CDR3 residues: CSAPGRRGETQYF. As DNA, the CDR3 is TGCAGTGCCCCGGGACGGCGCGGGGAGACCCAGTACTTC.

The chain is built from TRBV7-8 and TRBJ2-7; 8 nucleotides agree with TRBD1. This CDR3 region has 15 residues. With 3 bases clipped from V and 0 bases from J, the junction kept 4 bases outside the gene matches. Per the germline V gene, CDR1 is SGHVS and CDR2 is FQNEAQ. CDR3 sequence (DNA): TGTGCCAGCAGCTTTCCAGGGGGCAGCTCCTACGAGCAGTACTTC. This sequence encodes CASSFPGGSSYEQYF.

This chain joins TRBV7-2 and TRBJ2-1; 7 positions agree with TRBD2. Per germline, CDR1 SGHTA and CDR2 FQGNSA. CDR3 length: 15 residues. Unmatched junction bases numbered 10, after V lost 5 bases and J lost 6 bases. The CDR3 region has the DNA TGTGCCAGCAGCCCTCAGGCGCTAGCGGTCAATGAGCAGTTCTTC. It is translated as CASSPQALAVNEQFF. The full variable domain, in which reference TRBV7-2 and TRBJ2-1 provide the parts outside the CDR3, is GAGVSQSPSNKVTEKGKDVELRCDPISGHTALYWYRQSLGQGLEFLIYFQGNSAPDKSGLPSDRFSAERTGGSVSTLTIQRTQQEDSAVYLCASSPQALAVNEQFFGPGTRLTVL.

The V gene is TRBV12-3 or TRBV12-4, the J gene TRBJ1-3; 10 bases are shared with TRBD1. J was trimmed by 2 bases and V by 5 bases; bases with no gene match: 6. The CDR3 covers 16 residues. The CDR3 sequence: CASSRDRGTAGNTIYF. Written as DNA, the CDR3 is TGTGCCAGCAGTAGGGACAGGGGCACGGCTGGAAACACCATATATTTT.